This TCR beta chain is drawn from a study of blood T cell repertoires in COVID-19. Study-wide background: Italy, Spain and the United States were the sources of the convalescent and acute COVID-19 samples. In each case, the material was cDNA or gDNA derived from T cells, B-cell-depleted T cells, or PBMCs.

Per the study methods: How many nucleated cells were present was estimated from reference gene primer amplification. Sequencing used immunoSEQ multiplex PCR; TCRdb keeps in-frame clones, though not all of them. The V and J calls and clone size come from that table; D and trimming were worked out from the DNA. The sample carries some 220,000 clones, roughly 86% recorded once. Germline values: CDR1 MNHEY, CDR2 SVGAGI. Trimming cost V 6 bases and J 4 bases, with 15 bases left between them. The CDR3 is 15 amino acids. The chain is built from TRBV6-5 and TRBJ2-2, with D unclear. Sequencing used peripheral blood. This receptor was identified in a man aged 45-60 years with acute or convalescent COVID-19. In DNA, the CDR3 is TGTGCCAGCAGCCAATGGGCAACAGCCACCGGGGAGCTGTTTTTT. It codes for CASSQWATATGELFF.